The 7 T cell receptor beta chains given below trace back to one sample, sequenced in a study of blood T cells in healthy people across ages. A second PCR of about 6 to 12 cycles used a sample-barcoded 5' primer and a J-beta primer mix. In TCRdb, the 5' RACE reads were re-called with MiXCR into one record per CDR3 protein. Of hundreds of thousands of distinct CDR3 sequences in the sample, about 34% were seen once. Sequenced sample: blood. The receptors originated from a woman of 80 years or more in good health.

This rearrangement joins TRBV7-3 to TRBJ2-7; 7 bases match TRBD2. With 0 bases clipped from V and 5 bases from J, the junction kept 7 bases outside the gene matches. Germline V gene data show CDR1 as SGHTA and CDR2 as FQGTGA. The CDR3 is 15 residues long. CDR3 nucleotide sequence: TGTGCCAGCAGCTTAACGCCCGGACTAGTTAACGAGCAGTACTTC. Its translation: CASSLTPGLVNEQYF.

Only a few counts were recorded for this clonotype. The V call is TRBV25-1, the J call TRBJ2-3; 9 positions agree with TRBD1. This CDR3 is 15 amino acids long. Per the germline V gene, CDR1 is MGHDK and CDR2 is SYGVNS. The J segment lost 3 bases and the V segment lost 9 bases, leaving 10 bases of the junction unmatched. CDR3 nucleotide sequence: TGTGCCAGTGAGTCCGGGACAGGGCCGACAGATACGCAGTATTTT. Protein product: CASESGTGPTDTQYF. The whole variable domain, remainder taken from reference TRBV25-1 and TRBJ2-3, is EADIYQTPRYLVIGTGKKITLECSQTMGHDKMYWYQQDPGMELHLIHYSYGVNSTEKGDLSSESTVSRIRTEHFPLTLESARPSHTSQYLCASESGTGPTDTQYFGPGTRLTVL.

This clonotype occurred a few times. V and J are TRBV5-6 and TRBJ1-1; tentatively, D is TRBD1 (6 bases). In germline, CDR1 is SGHDT, CDR2 YYEEEE. Trimming took off 3 bases at V and 0 bases at J, with 21 bases between the two ends. The CDR3 runs 18 residues. CDR3 bases: TGTGCCAGCAGCTCTTTTACAGGGTTTGGTCCCATGAACACTGAAGCTTTCTTT. The encoded protein is CASSSFTGFGPMNTEAFF.

This clonotype was found many times. The chain joins TRBV27 to TRBJ2-3; perhaps TRBD1 as D (6 bases). The CDR3 totals 15 residues. Germline V gene lookup returns CDR1 MNHEY and CDR2 SMNVEV (reference sequence). V lost 3 bases and J 6 bases, leaving 16 bases between the germline ends. The chain's CDR3 is CASSFDRTQKDTQYF. Written as DNA, the CDR3 is TGTGCCAGCAGTTTTGACAGGACTCAGAAGGATACGCAGTATTTT.

This chain links TRBV6-2 or TRBV6-3 with TRBJ2-1, with D perhaps TRBD1 or TRBD2 (5 bases each). Trimming removed 6 bases from V and 0 bases from J, with 12 bases in between. The CDR3 extends over 15 amino acids. Germline CDR1 is MNHEY and CDR2 is SVGEGT. CDR3 bases: TGTGCCAGCAGCGATCAAGGGACCTCCTACAATGAGCAGTTCTTC. It codes for CASSDQGTSYNEQFF.

This rearrangement joins TRBV6-6 to TRBJ1-2; 8 nucleotides agree with TRBD1. The V and J ends lost 2 bases and 2 bases, in that order; junction bases with no gene match: 4. The germline gives CDR1 MNHNY, CDR2 SVGAGI (reference sequence). The CDR3 runs to 15 residues. The CDR3 is CASSYPGQENYGYTF. DNA for the CDR3: TGTGCCAGCAGTTACCCGGGACAGGAAAACTATGGCTACACCTTC.

This clonotype was recorded at least ten times. A much larger clone sits a single nucleotide away, making a read error possible. This sequence joins TRBV12-3 or TRBV12-4 and TRBJ2-1; D is unresolved. Between the trimmed V and J ends, which lost 6 bases and 8 bases, there was a span of 14 bases. This CDR3 has 13 amino acids. This CDR3 is CASRPDRVDEQFF. CDR3 coding DNA: TGTGCCAGCAGGCCCGACCGGGTTGATGAGCAGTTCTTC.